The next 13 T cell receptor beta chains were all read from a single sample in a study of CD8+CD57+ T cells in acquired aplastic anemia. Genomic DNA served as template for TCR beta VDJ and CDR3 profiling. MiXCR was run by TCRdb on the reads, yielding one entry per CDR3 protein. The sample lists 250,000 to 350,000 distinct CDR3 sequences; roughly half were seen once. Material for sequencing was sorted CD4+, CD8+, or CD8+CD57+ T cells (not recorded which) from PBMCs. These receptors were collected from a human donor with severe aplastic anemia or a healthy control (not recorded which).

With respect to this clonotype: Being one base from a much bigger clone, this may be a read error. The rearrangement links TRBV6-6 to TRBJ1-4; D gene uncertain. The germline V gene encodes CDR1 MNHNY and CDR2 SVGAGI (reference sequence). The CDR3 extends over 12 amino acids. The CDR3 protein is CASSSTNERLFF. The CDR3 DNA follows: TGTGCCAGCAGTTCAACTAATGAAAGACTGTTTTTT.

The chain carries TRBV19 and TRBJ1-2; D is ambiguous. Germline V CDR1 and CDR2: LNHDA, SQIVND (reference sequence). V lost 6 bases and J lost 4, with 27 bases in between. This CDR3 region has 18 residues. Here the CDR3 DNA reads TGTGCCAGTAGCAAGTCTGTCGAAAACCGGGGAGACACCTATGGCTACACCTTC. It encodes CASSKSVENRGDTYGYTF.

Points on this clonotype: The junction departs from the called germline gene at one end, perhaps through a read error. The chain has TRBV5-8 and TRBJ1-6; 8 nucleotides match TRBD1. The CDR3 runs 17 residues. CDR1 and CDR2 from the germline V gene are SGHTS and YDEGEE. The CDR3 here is CAGSLAGQGASSSPLHF. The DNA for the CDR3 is TGTGCCGGCAGCTTGGCCGGTCAGGGGGCAAGCAGTTCACCCCTCCACTTT. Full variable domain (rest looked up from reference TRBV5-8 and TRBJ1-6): EAGVTQSPTHLIKTRGQQATLRCSPISGHTSVYWYQQALGLGLQFLLWYDEGEERNRGNFPPRFSGRQFPNYSSELNVNALELEDSALYLCAGSLAGQGASSSPLHFGNGTRLTVT.

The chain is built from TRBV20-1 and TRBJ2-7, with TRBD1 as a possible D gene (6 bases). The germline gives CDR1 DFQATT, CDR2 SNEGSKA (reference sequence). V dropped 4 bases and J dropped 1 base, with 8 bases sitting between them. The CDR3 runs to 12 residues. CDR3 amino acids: CSATDRSYEQYF. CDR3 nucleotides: TGCAGTGCTACTGACAGGTCCTACGAGCAGTACTTC.

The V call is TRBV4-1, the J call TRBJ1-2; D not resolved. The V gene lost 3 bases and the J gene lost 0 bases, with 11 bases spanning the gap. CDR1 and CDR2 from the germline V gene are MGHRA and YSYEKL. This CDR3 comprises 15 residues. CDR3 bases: TGCGCCAGCAGCCAGGGAGGCATCTCTAACTATGGCTACACCTTC. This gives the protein CASSQGGISNYGYTF.

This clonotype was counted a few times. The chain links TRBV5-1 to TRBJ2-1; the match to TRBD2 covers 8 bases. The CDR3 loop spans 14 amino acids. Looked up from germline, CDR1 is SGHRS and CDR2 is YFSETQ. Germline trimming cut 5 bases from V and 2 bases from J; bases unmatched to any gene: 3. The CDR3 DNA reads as TGCGCCAGCAGAGTAGCGGGAACCTACAATGAGCAGTTCTTC. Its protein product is CASRVAGTYNEQFF. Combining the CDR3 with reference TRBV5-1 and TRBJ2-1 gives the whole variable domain KAGVTQTPRYLIKTRGQQVTLSCSPISGHRSVSWYQQTPGQGLQFLFEYFSETQRNKGNFPGRFSGRQFSNSRSEMNVSTLELGDSALYLCASRVAGTYNEQFFGPGTRLTVL.

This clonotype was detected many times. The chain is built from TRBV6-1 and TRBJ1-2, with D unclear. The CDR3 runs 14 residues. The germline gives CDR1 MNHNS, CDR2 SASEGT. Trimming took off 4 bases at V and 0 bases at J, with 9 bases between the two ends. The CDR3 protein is CASSADWANYGYTF. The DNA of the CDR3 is TGTGCCAGCAGTGCGGACTGGGCTAACTATGGCTACACCTTC.

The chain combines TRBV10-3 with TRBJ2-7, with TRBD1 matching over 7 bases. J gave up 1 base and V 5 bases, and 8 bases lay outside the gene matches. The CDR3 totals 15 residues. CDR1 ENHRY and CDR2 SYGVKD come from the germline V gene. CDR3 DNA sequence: TGTGCCATCAGTCCCGGGACAGATGATTCCTACGAGCAGTACTTC. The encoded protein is CAISPGTDDSYEQYF.

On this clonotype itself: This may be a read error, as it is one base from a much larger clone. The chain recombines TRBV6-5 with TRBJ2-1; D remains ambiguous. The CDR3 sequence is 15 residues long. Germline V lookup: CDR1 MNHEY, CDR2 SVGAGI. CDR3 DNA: TGTGCCAGCAGTTGGGAAACGGGCCTCTACAATGAGCAGTCCTTC. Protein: CASSWETGLYNEQSF.

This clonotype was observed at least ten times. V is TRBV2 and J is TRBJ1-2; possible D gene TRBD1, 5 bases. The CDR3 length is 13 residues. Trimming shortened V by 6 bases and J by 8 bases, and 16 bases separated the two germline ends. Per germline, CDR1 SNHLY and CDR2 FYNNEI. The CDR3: CASRAGPGTGYTF. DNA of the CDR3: TGTGCCAGCAGAGCGGGACCAGGGACGGGCTACACCTTC.

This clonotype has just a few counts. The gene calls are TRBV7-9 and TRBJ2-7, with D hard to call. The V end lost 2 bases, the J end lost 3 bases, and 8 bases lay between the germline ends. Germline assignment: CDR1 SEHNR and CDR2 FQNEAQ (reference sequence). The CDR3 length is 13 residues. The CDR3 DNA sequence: TGTGCCAGCAGCTTACCAGAGAACTACGAGCAGTACTTC. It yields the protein CASSLPENYEQYF.

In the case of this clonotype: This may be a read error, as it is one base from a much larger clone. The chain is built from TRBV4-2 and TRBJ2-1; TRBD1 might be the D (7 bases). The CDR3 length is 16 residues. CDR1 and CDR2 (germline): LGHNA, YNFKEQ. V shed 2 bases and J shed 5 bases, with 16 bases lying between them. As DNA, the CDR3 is TGTGCCAGCAGCCAAAACTCGCAGGGGGGCCACAATGAGCAGTTCTTC. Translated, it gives CASSQNSQGGHNEQFF.

DNA for the CDR3: TGTGCCATCGATGCTGGGGCCAACGTCCTGACTTTC. Translation: CAIDAGANVLTF. The V gene is TRBV10-3, the J gene TRBJ2-6; D is ambiguous. V lost 8 bases and J lost 2, with 4 bases in between. CDR3 size: 12 residues. Germline CDR1 ENHRY, CDR2 SYGVKD.